This TCR beta chain stems from a study of blood T cell repertoires in COVID-19 (dated by TCRdb to about 2020). Background for the entire study: Samples from collaborators originated in the United States, Italy and Spain and spanned both the acute and convalescent phases of COVID-19. The prospective study material was composed of cDNA or gDNA derived from T cells, B-cell-depleted T cells, or PBMCs. The dataset comprised deeply sampled blood TCRbeta repertoires from subjects exposed to, actively infected with, or recovered from COVID-19. The repertoires were made available in a free public database intended to serve as a resource for research on the immune response to SARS-CoV-2. The samples were drawn from two sources: the first 160 participants of the ongoing ImmuneRACE study, and over 950 subjects contributed by 6 global collaborators. A de-identified subject ID, COVID-19 status, age in years and sex were almost always included in the sample metadata. Where available, HLA class I and class II types were obtained from metadata supplied by the sample provider rather than from assay-based typing. Overall study results and their limits: Clinical and demographic metadata were provided uncurated, with the amount varying by source and participant.

Remarks on this clone: It has no known antigen specificity. Base qualities are not at hand, and no much larger clone is one base apart.

For CDR1 and CDR2, the germline V gene (reference sequence) lists MNHNY and SVGAGI. Counted from cysteine to phenylalanine, this CDR3 has 15 amino acids. The read is trimmed to its CDR3 DNA, 45 bases read in frame from base 1. The germline V and J ends show losses of 0 bases and 7 bases respectively, and no gene match explains 4 bases of the junction. Collaborating institutions collected whole blood in K2EDTA tubes following their own protocols. For TCRbeta analysis, collaborators shipped samples in one of three forms: frozen whole blood, isolated PBMCs, or DNA extracted from either of those sample types. TCRbeta CDR3 regions were amplified from genomic DNA by means of the immunoSEQ Assay, a bias-controlled multiplex PCR. The study's own analysis went as follows. Within the assay, amplification of reference gene primers was used to estimate how many nucleated cells each sample contained. Sequence reads were collapsed and filtered to measure the absolute abundance of every unique TCRbeta CDR3 rearrangement. For each sample, productive Simpson clonality was calculated as the square root of Simpson's diversity index across productive rearrangements. Here the immuneACCESS table is served through TCRdb, limited to in-frame sequences with V and J called. Missing clones are a known gap in these copies; in checked studies unresolved V genes cover under half, and the rest lacks a known reason. V, J and clone size were drawn from that table, and D and trimming were deduced from the DNA. This sample comprises some 75,000 clones, around 89% of them detected only once. The ten largest clones represent approximately 0.59% of the sample.

Sequencing input: peripheral blood. The chain is assembled from TRBV6-6 and TRBJ2-1; 9 junctional bases match TRBD1. This sequence was found in a man aged 55 to 70 with acute or convalescent COVID-19. This receptor carries the CDR3 CASSYSGTGQNEQFF. The DNA sequence reads TGTGCCAGCAGTTACTCGGGGACAGGGCAGAATGAGCAGTTCTTC.